This T cell receptor (beta chain) was observed in a study of blood T cell repertoires in COVID-19. Study details: COVID-19 samples, acute and convalescent, were from the United States, Italy and Spain.

Germline V gene lookup returns CDR1 GTSNPN and CDR2 SVGIG (reference sequence). V lost 2 bases, J lost 0 bases, and 10 bases lay in between. This CDR3 region has 14 residues. As originally analysed: Scientists estimated how many nucleated cells there were by amplifying reference gene primers. Some clones are missing from TCRdb's copy, which holds only in-frame ones; the method was immunoSEQ multiplex PCR. V and J calls plus clone size are reproduced from that table; the DNA served to infer D and trimming. The repertoire has under 300,000 clones, 86% of them found once; the top ten carry around 13%. This clone was recorded once.

What was sequenced was peripheral blood. The chain links TRBV30 to TRBJ1-1; D unclear. This TCR came from a woman aged 70-85 years with COVID-19, enrolled during active disease. CDR3 sequence: CAWSPPRVNTEAFF. The DNA of the CDR3 is TGTGCCTGGAGTCCTCCGCGTGTGAACACTGAAGCTTTCTTT.